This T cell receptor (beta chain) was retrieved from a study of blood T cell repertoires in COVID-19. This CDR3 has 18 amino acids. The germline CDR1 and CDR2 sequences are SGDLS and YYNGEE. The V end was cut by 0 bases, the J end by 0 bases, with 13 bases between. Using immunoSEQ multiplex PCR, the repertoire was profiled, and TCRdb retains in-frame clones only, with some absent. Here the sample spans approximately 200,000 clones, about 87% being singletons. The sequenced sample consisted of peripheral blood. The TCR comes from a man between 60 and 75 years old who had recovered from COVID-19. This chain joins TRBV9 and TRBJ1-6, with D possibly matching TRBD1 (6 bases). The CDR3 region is CASSVDDRSPSYNSPLHF. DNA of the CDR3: TGTGCCAGCAGCGTAGACGACAGGTCCCCCTCCTATAATTCACCCCTCCACTTT.